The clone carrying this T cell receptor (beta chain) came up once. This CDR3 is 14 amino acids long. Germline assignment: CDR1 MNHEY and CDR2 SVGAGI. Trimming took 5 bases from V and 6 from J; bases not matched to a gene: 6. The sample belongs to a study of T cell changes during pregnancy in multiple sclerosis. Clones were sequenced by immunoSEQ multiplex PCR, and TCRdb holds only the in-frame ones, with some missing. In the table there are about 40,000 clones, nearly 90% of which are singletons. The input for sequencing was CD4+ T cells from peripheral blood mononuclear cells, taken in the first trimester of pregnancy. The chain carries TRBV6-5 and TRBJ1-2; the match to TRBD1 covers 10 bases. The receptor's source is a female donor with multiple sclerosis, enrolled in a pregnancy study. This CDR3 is CASSATGTGDGYTF. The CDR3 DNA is TGTGCCAGCAGTGCAACCGGGACAGGGGATGGCTACACCTTC.